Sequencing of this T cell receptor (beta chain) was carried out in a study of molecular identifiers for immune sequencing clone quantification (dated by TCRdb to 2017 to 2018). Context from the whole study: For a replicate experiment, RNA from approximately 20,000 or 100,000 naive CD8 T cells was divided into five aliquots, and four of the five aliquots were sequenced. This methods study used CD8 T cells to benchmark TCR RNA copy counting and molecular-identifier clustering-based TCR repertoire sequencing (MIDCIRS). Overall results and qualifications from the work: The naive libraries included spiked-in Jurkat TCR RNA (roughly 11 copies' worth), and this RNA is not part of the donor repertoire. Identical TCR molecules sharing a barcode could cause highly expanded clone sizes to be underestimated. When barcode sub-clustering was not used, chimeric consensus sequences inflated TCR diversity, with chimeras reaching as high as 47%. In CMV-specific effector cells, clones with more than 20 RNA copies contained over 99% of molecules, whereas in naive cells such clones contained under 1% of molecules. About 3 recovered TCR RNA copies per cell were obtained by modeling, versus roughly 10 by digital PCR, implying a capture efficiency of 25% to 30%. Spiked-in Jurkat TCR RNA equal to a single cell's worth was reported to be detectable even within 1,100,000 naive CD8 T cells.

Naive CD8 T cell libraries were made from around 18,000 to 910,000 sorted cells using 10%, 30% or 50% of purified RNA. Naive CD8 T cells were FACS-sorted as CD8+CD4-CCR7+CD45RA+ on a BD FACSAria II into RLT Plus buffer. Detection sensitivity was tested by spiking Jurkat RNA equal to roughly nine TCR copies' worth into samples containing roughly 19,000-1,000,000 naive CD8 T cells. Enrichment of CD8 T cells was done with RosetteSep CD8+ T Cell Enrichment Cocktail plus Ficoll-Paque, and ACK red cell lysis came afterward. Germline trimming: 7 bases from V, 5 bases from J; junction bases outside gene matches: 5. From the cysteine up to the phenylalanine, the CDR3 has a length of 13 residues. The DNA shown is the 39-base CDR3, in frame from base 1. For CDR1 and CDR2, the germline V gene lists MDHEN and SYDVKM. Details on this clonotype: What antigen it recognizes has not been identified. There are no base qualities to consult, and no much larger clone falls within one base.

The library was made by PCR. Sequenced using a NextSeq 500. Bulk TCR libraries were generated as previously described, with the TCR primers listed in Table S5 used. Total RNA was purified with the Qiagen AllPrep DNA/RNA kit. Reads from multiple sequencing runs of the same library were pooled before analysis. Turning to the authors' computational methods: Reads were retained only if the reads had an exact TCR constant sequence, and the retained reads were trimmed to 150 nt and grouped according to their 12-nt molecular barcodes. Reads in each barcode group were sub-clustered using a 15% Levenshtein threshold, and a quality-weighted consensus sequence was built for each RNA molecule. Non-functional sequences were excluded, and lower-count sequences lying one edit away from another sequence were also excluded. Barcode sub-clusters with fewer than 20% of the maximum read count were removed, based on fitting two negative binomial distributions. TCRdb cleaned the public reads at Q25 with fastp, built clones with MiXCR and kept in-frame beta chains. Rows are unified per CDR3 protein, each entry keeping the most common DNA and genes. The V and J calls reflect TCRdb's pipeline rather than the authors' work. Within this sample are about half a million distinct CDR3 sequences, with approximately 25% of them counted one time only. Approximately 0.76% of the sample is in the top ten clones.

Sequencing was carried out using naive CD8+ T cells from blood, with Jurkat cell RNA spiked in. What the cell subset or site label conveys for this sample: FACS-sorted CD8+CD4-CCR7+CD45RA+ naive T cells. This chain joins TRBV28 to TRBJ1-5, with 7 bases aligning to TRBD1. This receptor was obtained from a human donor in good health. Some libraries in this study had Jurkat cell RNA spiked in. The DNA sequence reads TGTGCCAGCACGACAGGGTCGGATCAGCCCCAGCATTTT. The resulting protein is CASTTGSDQPQHF.